This T cell receptor beta chain was sequenced in a study of cytomegalovirus exposure and HLA in healthy donors. General study findings and limits: A link between a missense DCLRE1C variant and TCR beta V- and J-gene trimming emerged from a later analysis. Certain indistinguishable V segments, among them TRBV6-2 and TRBV6-3, were excluded.

About this clone: The antigen is not known.

Per the germline V gene, CDR1 is WNHNN and CDR2 is SYGVQD (reference sequence). Trimming cost V 6 bases and J 5 bases; bases outside gene matches: 9. The CDR3 runs 16 residues. It was with 60 Vbeta and 13 Jbeta primers that the PCR ran. Some clones are missing from TCRdb's copy, which holds only in-frame ones; the method was immunoSEQ multiplex PCR. The sample has 150,000 to 250,000 clones; about four fifths are singletons. Sequencing was performed on PBMCs. The chain couples TRBV10-1 to TRBJ1-6; TRBD1 aligns across 8 bases. The clonotype was recovered from a boy aged 2 to 9 in good health and CMV-seronegative. CDR3 coding DNA: TGCGCCAGCAGCAGGACAGGGTTAGTAAATAATTCACCCCTCCACTTT. Encoded protein: CASSRTGLVNNSPLHF.